The 14 T cell receptor beta chains given below trace back to one sample, sequenced in a study of blood T cell repertoires in COVID-19. Libraries were prepared by immunoSEQ multiplex PCR; TCRdb keeps only in-frame clonotypes and omits some of them. Here the sample spans tens of thousands of clones, 80% to 90% being singletons. The sequenced sample consisted of peripheral blood. The receptors originated from a man between 50 and 59 years old with active COVID-19.

The chain combines TRBV5-5 with TRBJ1-4; the D is unclear. The CDR3 has 15 amino acids. Germline CDR1 reads SGHKS; CDR2 reads YYEKEE (reference sequence). Trimming took off 0 bases at V and 7 bases at J, with 13 bases between the two ends. The CDR3 is CASSLVPVRGEKLFF. CDR3 bases: TGTGCCAGCAGCTTGGTGCCAGTCAGAGGTGAAAAACTGTTTTTT.

The chain is built from TRBV11-1 and TRBJ2-2; 7 bases map to TRBD1. Germline trimming cut 8 bases from V and 7 bases from J; bases unmatched to any gene: 16. Germline V gene data show CDR1 as SGHAT and CDR2 as FQDESV (reference sequence). The CDR3 totals 16 residues. CDR3 sequence: CASVLLRGTGHGELFF. The CDR3, as DNA: TGTGCCAGCGTCCTCCTCAGGGGGACGGGGCACGGGGAGCTGTTTTTT.

The chain combines TRBV2 with TRBJ1-4; a weak D match, TRBD1 (6 bases). V was clipped by 6 bases and J by 3 bases, with 11 bases between them. Germline V gene lookup returns CDR1 SNHLY and CDR2 FYNNEI. The CDR3 contains 14 residues. This CDR3 is CASRQGFSNEKLFF. The DNA of the CDR3 is TGTGCCAGCAGACAGGGTTTCTCTAATGAAAAACTGTTTTTT.

The chain carries TRBV6-5 and TRBJ2-5; a weak D match, TRBD1 (6 bases). There are 15 residues in the CDR3. V gave up 6 bases and J gave up 3 bases, with 17 bases separating them. Germline lookup yields CDR1 MNHEY and CDR2 SVGAGI. CDR3 DNA: TGTGCCAGCAGCAAACAGGGAAGGAGAGAAGAGACCCAGTACTTC. It is translated as CASSKQGRREETQYF.

The V gene is TRBV7-9, the J gene TRBJ2-5; 8 bases fit TRBD2. V shed 5 bases, J shed 4 bases, and the junction held 12 bases outside the gene matches. Germline CDR1 reads SEHNR; CDR2 reads FQNEAQ (reference sequence). The CDR3 covers 16 residues. The chain's CDR3 is CASSPPGGGYSETQYF. The DNA of the CDR3 is TGTGCCAGCAGCCCCCCCGGGGGGGGCTACTCAGAGACCCAGTACTTC. Complete variable domain (other parts from reference TRBV7-9 and TRBJ2-5): DTGVSQNPRHKITKRGQNVTFRCDPISEHNRLYWYRQTLGQGPEFLTYFQNEAQLEKSRLLSDRFSAERPKGSFSTLEIQRTEQGDSAMYLCASSPPGGGYSETQYFGPGTRLLVL.

This clone has just one count. The V gene is TRBV3-1 (or the pseudogene TRBV3-2), the J gene TRBJ2-7; possible D gene TRBD2, 6 bases. V shed 1 base and J shed 0 bases, with 16 bases lying between them. CDR1 LGHDT and CDR2 YNNKEL come from the germline V gene (reference sequence). The CDR3 runs to 17 residues. CDR3 coding DNA: TGTGCCAGCAGCCAAGGGGAGAGGGGAGGCCCCTCCTACGAGCAGTACTTC. It translates to CASSQGERGGPSYEQYF.

This chain uses TRBV28 with TRBJ2-5, with a weak D call TRBD2 (5 bases). V dropped 1 base and J dropped 3 bases, with 6 bases sitting between them. The CDR3 consists of 13 residues. Germline V gene sequence: CDR1 MDHEN, CDR2 SYDVKM. Here the CDR3 reads CASSLYGKETQYF. As DNA, the CDR3 is TGTGCCAGCAGTTTATACGGGAAAGAGACCCAGTACTTC.

The CDR3 sequence is CASSSRTGRNTEAFF. The CDR3 DNA reads TGTGCCAGCAGTTCCCGGACAGGGAGGAACACTGAAGCTTTCTTT. The V gene is TRBV6-2 or TRBV6-3, the J gene TRBJ1-1; 8 bases align to TRBD1. The CDR3 sequence is 15 residues long. Losses at the gene ends were 4 bases for V and 1 base for J; bases not matched to a gene: 5. Germline-derived CDR1 and CDR2 are MNHEY and SVGEGT.

V and J are TRBV2 and TRBJ1-1, with TRBD1 matching over 7 bases. Germline V gene data show CDR1 as SNHLY and CDR2 as FYNNEI. V lost 5 bases and J lost 8; bases outside the gene matches: 8. This CDR3 has 13 residues. The CDR3 DNA reads TGTGCCAGCAGTTTAGACAGGGAGACGGAAGCTTTCTTT. This encodes CASSLDRETEAFF.

The chain recombines TRBV15 with TRBJ2-3; 16 bases are shared with TRBD2. Trimming cost V 2 bases and J 6 bases; bases outside gene matches: 5. This CDR3 comprises 17 residues. CDR1 and CDR2 (germline): LNHNV, YYDKDF (reference sequence). The CDR3 protein is CATSRPGTSGRGDTQYF. The CDR3 DNA reads as TGTGCCACCAGCAGACCTGGGACTAGCGGGAGGGGGGATACGCAGTATTTT. The full variable domain, completed using reference TRBV15 and TRBJ2-3, is DAMVIQNPRYQVTQFGKPVTLSCSQTLNHNVMYWYQQKSSQAPKLLFHYYDKDFNNEADTPDNFQSRRPNTSFCFLDIRSPGLGDTAMYLCATSRPGTSGRGDTQYFGPGTRLTVL.

This clone came up a few times. The V and J genes are TRBV7-2 and TRBJ2-3; a weak D match, TRBD2 (5 bases). Trimming stripped 5 bases from V and 3 bases from J, with 12 bases between. CDR1 is SGHTA and CDR2 is FQGNSA in the germline V gene. The CDR3 covers 14 residues. CDR3 DNA sequence: TGTGCCAGCAGCCCTGGAAGGGAGACAGATACGCAGTATTTT. Translated: CASSPGRETDTQYF.

J is TRBJ1-1 and V is TRBV2; the D gene is possibly TRBD1 (6 bases). Germline V lookup: CDR1 SNHLY, CDR2 FYNNEI. The CDR3 loop spans 15 amino acids. The V end lost 7 bases, the J end lost 0 bases, and 15 bases lay between the germline ends. As DNA, the CDR3 is TGTGCCAGCAAGGCTACGGGACACTTGAACACTGAAGCTTTCTTT. It translates to CASKATGHLNTEAFF.

This chain uses TRBV6-2 or TRBV6-3 with TRBJ2-1; D is unclear. The CDR3 covers 15 residues. V lost 2 bases and J lost 6, with 14 bases in between. In germline, CDR1 is MNHEY, CDR2 SVGEGT. As DNA, the CDR3 is TGTGCCAGCAGTTACCTTGGGCCAAAATCCAATGAGCAGTTCTTC. The encoded protein is CASSYLGPKSNEQFF.

This clone was counted a single time. The gene calls are TRBV2 and TRBJ1-1, with D perhaps TRBD1 (6 bases). The CDR3 spans 13 residues. Trimming shortened V by 7 bases and J by 4 bases, and 13 bases separated the two germline ends. The germline V gene has CDR1 SNHLY and CDR2 FYNNEI. For the CDR3, the DNA is TGTGCCAGCACTACTCAGGGGACCACTGAAGCTTTCTTT. This codes for CASTTQGTTEAFF. Complete variable domain (other parts from reference TRBV2 and TRBJ1-1): EPEVTQTPSHQVTQMGQEVILRCVPISNHLYFYWYRQILGQKVEFLVSFYNNEISEKSEIFDDQFSVERPDGSNFTLKIRSTKLEDSAMYFCASTTQGTTEAFFGQGTRLTVV.